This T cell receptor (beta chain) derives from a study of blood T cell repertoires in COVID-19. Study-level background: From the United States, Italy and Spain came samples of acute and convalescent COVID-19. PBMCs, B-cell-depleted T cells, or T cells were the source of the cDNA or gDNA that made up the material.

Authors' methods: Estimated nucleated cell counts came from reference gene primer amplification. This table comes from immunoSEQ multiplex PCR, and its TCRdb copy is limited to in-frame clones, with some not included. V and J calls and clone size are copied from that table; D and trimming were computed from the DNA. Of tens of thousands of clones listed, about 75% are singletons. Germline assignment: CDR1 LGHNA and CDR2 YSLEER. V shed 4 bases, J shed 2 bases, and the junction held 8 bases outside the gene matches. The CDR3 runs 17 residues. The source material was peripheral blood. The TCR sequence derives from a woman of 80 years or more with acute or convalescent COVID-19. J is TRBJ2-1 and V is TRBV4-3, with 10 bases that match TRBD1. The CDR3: CASSRDRDRGAYNEQFF. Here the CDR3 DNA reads TGCGCCAGCAGCCGAGACCGGGACAGGGGTGCCTACAATGAGCAGTTCTTC.